One sample yielded the 15 T cell receptor beta chains listed below, sequenced in a study of blood T cell repertoires in COVID-19. Profiled with immunoSEQ multiplex PCR; TCRdb holds only in-frame clones, not every one. The sample includes around 160,000 clones, roughly 84% of them seen just once. Input material: PBMCs or T cells enriched from blood (not recorded which). Receptor source: a woman in her forties or fifties who had been exposed to COVID-19.

J is TRBJ1-5 and V is TRBV7-9; 8 nucleotides align to TRBD1. The CDR3 covers 15 residues. The germline V gene has CDR1 SEHNR and CDR2 FQNEAQ (reference sequence). The V segment lost 5 bases and the J segment 5 bases; nucleotides outside the gene matches: 8. CDR3 sequence (DNA): TGTGCCAGCAGCGGATGGACAGGGTCCGATCAGCCCCAGCATTTT. Translating it yields CASSGWTGSDQPQHF.

This clone was seen a single time. The chain recombines TRBV2 with TRBJ2-7, with 7 bases identical to TRBD1. Germline V gives CDR1 SNHLY, CDR2 FYNNEI. The CDR3 has 13 residues. The V segment lost 6 bases and the J segment 4 bases; nucleotides outside the gene matches: 6. The CDR3 region has the DNA TGTGCCAGCAGGGACAGGTTAATATACGAGCAGTACTTC. It is translated as CASRDRLIYEQYF.

This clone was observed once. The chain is built from TRBV15 and TRBJ1-5; TRBD1 matches 7 bases. Trimming removed 4 bases from V and 0 bases from J; junction bases left unmatched: 6. The CDR3 has 16 amino acids. Germline CDR1 LNHNV, CDR2 YYDKDF (reference sequence). This chain's CDR3 is CATSIGTVDSNQPQHF. The CDR3 DNA follows: TGTGCCACCAGCATCGGGACAGTGGATAGCAATCAGCCCCAGCATTTT. Combining the CDR3 with reference TRBV15 and TRBJ1-5 gives the whole variable domain DAMVIQNPRYQVTQFGKPVTLSCSQTLNHNVMYWYQQKSSQAPKLLFHYYDKDFNNEADTPDNFQSRRPNTSFCFLDIRSPGLGDTAMYLCATSIGTVDSNQPQHFGDGTRLSIL.

The chain couples TRBV5-4 to TRBJ2-5; D is uncertain. The germline CDR1 and CDR2 sequences are SGHNT and YYREEE (reference sequence). Trimming left V 1 base short and J 6 bases short, with 10 bases between. The CDR3 has 13 amino acids. CDR3: CASSLLGGQTQYF. In DNA form, the CDR3 reads TGTGCCAGCAGCTTGTTGGGTGGGCAGACCCAGTACTTC.

Regarding this clone: Its ends do not fully match the called genes, so a read error is possible. The rearrangement uses TRBV12-3 or TRBV12-4 and TRBJ1-6; D is uncertain. This CDR3 contains 13 residues. The CDR3 DNA reads TGTGCCAGCACTTTAATCCTTAATTCACCCCTCCACTTT. Amino acids: CASTLILNSPLHF.

This clone occurred once. V usage is TRBV6-1 and J usage is TRBJ1-1; 7 bases fit TRBD1. J lost 2 bases, V lost 2 bases, and 17 bases had no gene match. The CDR3 is made up of 19 amino acids. Germline V gene sequence: CDR1 MNHNS, CDR2 SASEGT. As DNA, the CDR3 is TGTGCCAGCAGTGAATTATTAAGGGGGCGCCTGGTCCCTAACACTGAAGCTTTCTTT. Its protein product is CASSELLRGRLVPNTEAFF.

The chain carries TRBV2 and TRBJ2-7; the match to TRBD2 covers 7 bases. The CDR3 consists of 16 residues. Germline CDR1 SNHLY, CDR2 FYNNEI. V dropped 10 bases and J dropped 3; count of bases not matched to a gene: 18. The CDR3 protein is CATLVSRASGNYEQYF. DNA for the CDR3: TGTGCCACCTTGGTTTCGCGGGCTAGCGGAAACTACGAGCAGTACTTC.

This chain links TRBV4-2 with TRBJ1-3; 7 bases are a match to TRBD1. The V and J ends lost 4 bases and 3 bases, in that order; junction bases with no gene match: 9. Per the germline V gene, CDR1 is LGHNA and CDR2 is YNFKEQ. This CDR3 region has 16 residues. CDR3: CASSRGVGGSGNTIYF. Here the CDR3 DNA reads TGTGCCAGCAGCCGAGGGGTAGGGGGCAGTGGAAACACCATATATTTT.

V and J are TRBV19 and TRBJ1-1; D is possibly TRBD1 (5 bases). The length of the CDR3 is 15 residues. V was cut by 5 bases and J by 5 bases, with 18 bases left in between. Germline CDR1 is LNHDA and CDR2 is SQIVND (reference sequence). The CDR3 bases are TGTGCCAGTAGTCCCCTGCACTCCGGGGGGACTGAAGCTTTCTTT. Its protein is CASSPLHSGGTEAFF.

The rearrangement uses TRBV19 and TRBJ2-7, with D hard to call. The CDR3 extends over 12 amino acids. Trimming took 0 bases from V and 3 from J, leaving 3 bases between them. Germline V gene data show CDR1 as LNHDA and CDR2 as SQIVND (reference sequence). CDR3 nucleotides: TGTGCCAGTAGTATAGACAGCTACGAGCAGTACTTC. Its translation: CASSIDSYEQYF. The full variable domain, rest sourced from reference TRBV19 and TRBJ2-7, is DGGITQSPKYLFRKEGQNVTLSCEQNLNHDAMYWYRQDPGQGLRLIYYSQIVNDFQKGDIAEGYSVSREKKESFPLTVTSAQKNPTAFYLCASSIDSYEQYFGPGTRLTVT.

Turning to this clone: Different DNA sequences within this sample yield the same CDR3. The CDR3 DNA is TGTGCCAGTAGTATGGGACTAGCAACCGGGGAGCTGTTTTTT. This gives the protein CASSMGLATGELFF. The rearrangement uses TRBV19 and TRBJ2-2; 9 positions agree with TRBD2. V dropped 3 bases and J dropped 5; count of bases not matched to a gene: 1. Germline CDR1 LNHDA, CDR2 SQIVND (reference sequence). The CDR3 contains 14 residues.

J is TRBJ2-7 and V is TRBV30, with 7 bases aligning to TRBD2. This CDR3 has 15 amino acids. Germline V gene data show CDR1 as GTSNPN and CDR2 as SVGIG (reference sequence). The ends lost 0 bases at V and 6 bases at J; junction bases unmatched: 11. CDR3 loop: CAWSVAGSGYGEQYF. The CDR3 DNA reads TGTGCCTGGAGTGTAGCGGGATCCGGCTACGGCGAGCAGTACTTC.

The genes are TRBV19 and TRBJ1-5; 7 bases match TRBD1. The V segment lost 7 bases and the J segment 6 bases; nucleotides outside the gene matches: 6. In germline, CDR1 is LNHDA, CDR2 SQIVND (reference sequence). The CDR3 totals 13 residues. The CDR3 protein is CASMRQGGQPQHF. Here the CDR3 DNA reads TGTGCCAGTATGCGACAGGGAGGTCAGCCCCAGCATTTT.

Notes on this clone: The junction and the germline gene differ at one end; a read error may be behind it. The chain employs TRBV6-9 and TRBJ1-2; 8 bases align to TRBD1. This CDR3 contains 14 residues. The germline gives CDR1 MNHGY, CDR2 SVAAGI. The CDR3 reads CASSYTDREIGLAF. Here the CDR3 DNA reads TGTGCCAGCAGTTACACGGACAGGGAGATTGGCTTGGCCTTC.

V and J are TRBV29-1 and TRBJ2-4; 10 bases align to TRBD1. The germline V gene has CDR1 SQVTM and CDR2 ANQGSEA. The CDR3 consists of 14 residues. V lost 6 bases, J lost 0 bases, and 2 bases stayed unmatched. The CDR3 region has the DNA TGCAGCGTGGGGGACAGGGGAGCCAAAAACATTCAGTACTTC. It specifies CSVGDRGAKNIQYF.